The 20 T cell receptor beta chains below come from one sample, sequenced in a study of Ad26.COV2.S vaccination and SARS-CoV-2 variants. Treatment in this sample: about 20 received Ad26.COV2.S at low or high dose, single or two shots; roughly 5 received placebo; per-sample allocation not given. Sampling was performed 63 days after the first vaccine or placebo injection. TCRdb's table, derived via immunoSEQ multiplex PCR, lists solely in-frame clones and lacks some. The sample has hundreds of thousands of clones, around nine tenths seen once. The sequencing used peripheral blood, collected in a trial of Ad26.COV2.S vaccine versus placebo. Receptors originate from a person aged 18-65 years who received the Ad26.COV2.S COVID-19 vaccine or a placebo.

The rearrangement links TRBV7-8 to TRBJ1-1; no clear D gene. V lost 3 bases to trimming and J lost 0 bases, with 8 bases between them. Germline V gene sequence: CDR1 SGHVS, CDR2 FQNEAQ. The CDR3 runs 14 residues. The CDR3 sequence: CASSLRYMNTEAFF. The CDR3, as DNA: TGTGCCAGCAGCTTGCGGTACATGAACACTGAAGCTTTCTTT. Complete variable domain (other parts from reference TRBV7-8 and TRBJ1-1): GAGVSQSPRYKVAKRGQDVALRCDPISGHVSLFWYQQALGQGPEFLTYFQNEAQLDKSGLPSDRFFAERPEGSVSTLKIQRTQQEDSAVYLCASSLRYMNTEAFFGQGTRLTVV.

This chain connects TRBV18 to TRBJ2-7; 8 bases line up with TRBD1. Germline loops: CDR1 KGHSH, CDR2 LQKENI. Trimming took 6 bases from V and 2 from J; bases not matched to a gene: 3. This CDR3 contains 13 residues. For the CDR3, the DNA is TGTGCCAGCTCTAGGACAGGGCCCTACGAGCAGTACTTC. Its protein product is CASSRTGPYEQYF.

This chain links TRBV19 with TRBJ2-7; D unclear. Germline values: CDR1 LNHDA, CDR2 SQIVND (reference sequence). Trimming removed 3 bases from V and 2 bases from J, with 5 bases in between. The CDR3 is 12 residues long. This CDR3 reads CASSIGTYEQYF. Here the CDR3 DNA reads TGTGCCAGTAGTATTGGTACCTACGAGCAGTACTTC.

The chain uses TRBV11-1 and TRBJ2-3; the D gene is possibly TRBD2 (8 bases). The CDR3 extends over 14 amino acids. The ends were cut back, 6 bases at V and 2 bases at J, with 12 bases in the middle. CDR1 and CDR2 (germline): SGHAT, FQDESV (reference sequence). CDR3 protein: CASSREGATDTQYF. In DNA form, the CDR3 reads TGTGCCAGCAGTCGGGAGGGGGCCACAGATACGCAGTATTTT. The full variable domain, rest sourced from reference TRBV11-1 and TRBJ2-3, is EAEVAQSPRYKITEKSQAVAFWCDPISGHATLYWYRQILGQGPELLVQFQDESVVDDSQLPKDRFSAERLKGVDSTLKIQPAELGDSAMYLCASSREGATDTQYFGPGTRLTVL.

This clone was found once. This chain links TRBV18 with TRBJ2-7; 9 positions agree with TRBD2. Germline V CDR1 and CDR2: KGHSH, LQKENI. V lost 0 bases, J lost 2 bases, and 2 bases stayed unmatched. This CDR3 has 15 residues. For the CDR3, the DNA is TGTGCCAGCTCACCACCGGAGCGGGGGGCCTACGAGCAGTACTTC. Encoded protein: CASSPPERGAYEQYF.

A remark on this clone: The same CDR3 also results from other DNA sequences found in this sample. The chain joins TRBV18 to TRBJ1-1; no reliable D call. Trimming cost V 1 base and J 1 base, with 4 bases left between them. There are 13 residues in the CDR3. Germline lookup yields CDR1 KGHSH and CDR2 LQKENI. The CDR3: CASSPQGNTEAFF. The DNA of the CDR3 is TGTGCCAGCTCACCACAGGGGAACACTGAAGCTTTCTTT.

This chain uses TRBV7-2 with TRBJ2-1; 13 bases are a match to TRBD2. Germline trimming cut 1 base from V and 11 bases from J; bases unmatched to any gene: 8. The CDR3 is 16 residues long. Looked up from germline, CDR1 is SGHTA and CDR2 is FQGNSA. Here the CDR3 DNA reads TGTGCCAGCAGCTTAGATCGACTAGCGGGAGGTCAACAGCAGTTCTTC. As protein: CASSLDRLAGGQQQFF.

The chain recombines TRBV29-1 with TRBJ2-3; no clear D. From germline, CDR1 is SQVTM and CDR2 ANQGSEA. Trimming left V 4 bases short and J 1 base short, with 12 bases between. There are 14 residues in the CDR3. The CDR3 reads CSVGRDLGTDTQYF. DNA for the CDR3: TGCAGCGTTGGTAGGGATTTGGGCACAGATACGCAGTATTTT.

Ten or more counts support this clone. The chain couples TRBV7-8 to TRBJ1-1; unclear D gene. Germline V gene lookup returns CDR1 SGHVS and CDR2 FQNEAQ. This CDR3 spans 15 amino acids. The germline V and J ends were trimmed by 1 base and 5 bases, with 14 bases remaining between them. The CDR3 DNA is TGTGCCAGCAGCTTAGGGAGGGTCAGGATGACTGAAGCTTTCTTT. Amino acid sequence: CASSLGRVRMTEAFF. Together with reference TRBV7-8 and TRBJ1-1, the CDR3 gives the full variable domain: GAGVSQSPRYKVAKRGQDVALRCDPISGHVSLFWYQQALGQGPEFLTYFQNEAQLDKSGLPSDRFFAERPEGSVSTLKIQRTQQEDSAVYLCASSLGRVRMTEAFFGQGTRLTVV.

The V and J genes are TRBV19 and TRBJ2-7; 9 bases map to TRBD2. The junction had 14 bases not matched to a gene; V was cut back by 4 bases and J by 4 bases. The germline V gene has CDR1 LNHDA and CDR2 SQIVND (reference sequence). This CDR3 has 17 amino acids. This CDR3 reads CASSTAHDSGGIYEQYF. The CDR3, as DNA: TGTGCCAGTAGTACCGCACATGACAGCGGGGGGATATACGAGCAGTACTTC.

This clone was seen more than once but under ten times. Written as DNA, the CDR3 is TGTGCCAGCAGGGGGGAGGGATATAGCAATCAGCCCCAGCATTTT. Amino acids: CASRGEGYSNQPQHF. The chain has TRBV6-5 and TRBJ1-5, with D perhaps matching TRBD1 (5 bases). In germline, CDR1 is MNHEY, CDR2 SVGAGI. The CDR3 is made up of 15 amino acids. Trimming removed 6 bases at V and 0 bases at J, with 12 bases between.

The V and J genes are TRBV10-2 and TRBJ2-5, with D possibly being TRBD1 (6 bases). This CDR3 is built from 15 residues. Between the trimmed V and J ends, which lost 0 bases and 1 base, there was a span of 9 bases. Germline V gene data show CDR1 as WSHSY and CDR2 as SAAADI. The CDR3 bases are TGCGCCAGCAGTGAGTCGGGCAGGGGCCAAGAGACCCAGTACTTC. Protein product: CASSESGRGQETQYF.

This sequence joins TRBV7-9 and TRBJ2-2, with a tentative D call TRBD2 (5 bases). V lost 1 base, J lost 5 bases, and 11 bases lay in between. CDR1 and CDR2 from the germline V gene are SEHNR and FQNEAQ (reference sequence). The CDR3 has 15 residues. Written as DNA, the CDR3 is TGTGCCAGCAGCTTAGTGGGTAGCGCAACCGGGGAGCTGTTTTTT. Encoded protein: CASSLVGSATGELFF.

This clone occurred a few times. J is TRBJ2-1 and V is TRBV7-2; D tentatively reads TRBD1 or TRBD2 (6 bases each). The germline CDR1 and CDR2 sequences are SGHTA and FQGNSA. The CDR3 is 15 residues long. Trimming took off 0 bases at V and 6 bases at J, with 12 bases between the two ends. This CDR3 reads CASSLAGGGGNEQFF. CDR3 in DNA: TGTGCCAGCAGCTTAGCGGGAGGAGGGGGCAATGAGCAGTTCTTC.

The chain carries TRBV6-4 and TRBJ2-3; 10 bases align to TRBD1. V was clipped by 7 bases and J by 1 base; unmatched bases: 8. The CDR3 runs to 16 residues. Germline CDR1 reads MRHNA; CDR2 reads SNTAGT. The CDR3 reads CASTPPGQGGTDTQYF. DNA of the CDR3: TGTGCCAGCACCCCACCAGGACAGGGGGGCACAGATACGCAGTATTTT.

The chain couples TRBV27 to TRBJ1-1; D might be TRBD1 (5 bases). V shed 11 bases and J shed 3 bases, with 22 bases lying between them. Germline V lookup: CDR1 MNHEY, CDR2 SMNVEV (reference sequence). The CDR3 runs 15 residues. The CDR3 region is CAGLQGGRGDTEAFF. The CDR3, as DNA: TGTGCCGGCCTGCAGGGAGGGAGGGGAGACACTGAAGCTTTCTTT.

The CDR3 region has the DNA TGTGCCAGCAGCCCGCGGACAGGTTTGGGCTACACCTTC. It encodes CASSPRTGLGYTF. The chain has TRBV6-5 and TRBJ1-2; 7 positions match TRBD1. The CDR3 is 13 amino acids. With V trimmed by 6 bases and J by 8 bases, 9 bases remained unmatched. Germline assignment: CDR1 MNHEY and CDR2 SVGAGI.

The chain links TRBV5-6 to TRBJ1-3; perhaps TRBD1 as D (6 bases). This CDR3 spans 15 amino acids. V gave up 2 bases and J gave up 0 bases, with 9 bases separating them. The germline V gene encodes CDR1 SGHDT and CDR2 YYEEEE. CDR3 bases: TGTGCCAGCAGCTTCAGGGGCGGCTCTGGAAACACCATATATTTT. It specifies CASSFRGGSGNTIYF.

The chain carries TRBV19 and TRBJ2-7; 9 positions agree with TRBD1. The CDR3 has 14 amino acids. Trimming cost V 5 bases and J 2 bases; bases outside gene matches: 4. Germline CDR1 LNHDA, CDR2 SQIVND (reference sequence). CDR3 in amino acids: CASSQQGAPYEQYF. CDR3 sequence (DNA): TGTGCCAGTAGTCAACAGGGGGCTCCCTACGAGCAGTACTTC.

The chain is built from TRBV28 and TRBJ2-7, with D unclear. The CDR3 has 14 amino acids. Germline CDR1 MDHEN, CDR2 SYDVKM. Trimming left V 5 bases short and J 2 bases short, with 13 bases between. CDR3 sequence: CASSQNFNPYEQYF. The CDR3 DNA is TGTGCCAGCAGTCAGAACTTTAATCCCTACGAGCAGTACTTC.